Following are 23 T cell receptor beta chains from one sample sequenced in a study of T cell responses to AZD1222 COVID-19 vaccine. Sequencing used immunoSEQ multiplex PCR; TCRdb keeps in-frame clones, though not all of them. Found here are 140,000 to 150,000 clones, approximately 89% of them singletons; the top ten hold 5.2%. The sequences come from peripheral blood, collected on day 0 of AZD1222 vaccination. All receptors derive from an adult in good health.

The chain uses TRBV3-1 (or the pseudogene TRBV3-2) and TRBJ1-6; 9 nucleotides align to TRBD1. The CDR3 spans 14 residues. The germline V gene encodes CDR1 LGHDT and CDR2 YNNKEL (reference sequence). Trimming took 3 bases from V and 11 from J; bases not matched to a gene: 5. CDR3 nucleotides: TGTGCCAGCAGCCAGGGACAGGGACATACACCCCTCCACTTT. The encoded protein is CASSQGQGHTPLHF.

V usage is TRBV19 and J usage is TRBJ2-1; the D gene is possibly TRBD2 (7 bases). The CDR3 covers 14 residues. V lost 3 bases and J lost 7, with 13 bases in between. The germline CDR1 and CDR2 sequences are LNHDA and SQIVND (reference sequence). As DNA, the CDR3 is TGTGCCAGTAGTATTGGGGGGGGCCTTAATGAGCAGTTCTTC. Protein product: CASSIGGGLNEQFF.

This clone was counted once. The chain links TRBV9 to TRBJ2-6; D is perhaps TRBD1 or TRBD2 (5 bases each). Germline CDR1 SGDLS, CDR2 YYNGEE. The ends were cut back, 0 bases at V and 4 bases at J, with 8 bases in the middle. The CDR3 has 15 residues. The CDR3: CASSVAGTGANVLTF. CDR3 nucleotide sequence: TGTGCCAGCAGCGTAGCGGGGACCGGGGCCAACGTCCTGACTTTC.

V gene TRBV3-1 (or the pseudogene TRBV3-2) combines with J gene TRBJ1-2; D may be TRBD1 (5 bases). Trimming pared 0 bases from V and 7 bases from J, leaving 9 bases between. This CDR3 is 13 amino acids long. The V gene's germline CDR1 is LGHDT and CDR2 YNNKEL (reference sequence). CDR3 region: CASSQDRGVGYTF. The CDR3 DNA reads TGTGCCAGCAGCCAAGATCGGGGGGTTGGCTACACCTTC.

The chain employs TRBV7-2 and TRBJ2-7, with 8 bases matching TRBD1. In germline, CDR1 is SGHTA, CDR2 FQGNSA. After removal of 6 bases from V and 5 bases from J, the junction contained 9 bases not matched to a gene. The CDR3 length is 14 residues. The CDR3 nucleotides read TGTGCCAGCAGTTACGGACAGGGAATAGACGAGCAGTACTTC. Translated, it gives CASSYGQGIDEQYF.

The rearrangement joins TRBV21-1 to TRBJ2-7; the DNA was not compared with TRBD2, the D call given in the table. TRBV21-1 is a recognized pseudogene. This CDR3 region has 15 residues. As DNA, the CDR3 is TGTGCCAGCAGCAACTTTGGCGGAACAAAGTACGAGCAGTACTTC. This translates into CASSNFGGTKYEQYF.

The chain recombines TRBV4-2 with TRBJ1-2, with a possible D match to TRBD1 (5 bases). CDR1 LGHNA and CDR2 YNFKEQ come from the germline V gene. The V end was cut by 2 bases, the J end by 8 bases, with 15 bases between. This CDR3 has 14 residues. CDR3 sequence: CASSQSGLLGGYTF. The CDR3 region has the DNA TGTGCCAGCAGCCAATCGGGGCTATTAGGGGGCTACACCTTC.

The V and J genes are TRBV6-2 or TRBV6-3 and TRBJ2-7, with D tentatively TRBD2 (5 bases). This CDR3 contains 15 residues. V was trimmed by 0 bases and J by 2 bases, leaving 11 bases between them. CDR1 and CDR2 from the germline V gene are MNHEY and SVGEGT. CDR3 loop: CASSYSRVQAYEQYF. The CDR3 DNA sequence: TGTGCCAGCAGTTACTCGAGGGTTCAGGCCTACGAGCAGTACTTC.

The rearrangement uses TRBV14 and TRBJ1-1; TRBD1 matches 7 bases. Per germline, CDR1 SGHDN and CDR2 FVKESK. The CDR3 consists of 15 residues. J lost 1 base, V lost 7 bases, and 9 bases had no gene match. CDR3 nucleotides: TGTGCCAGCAACCCACCGACAGGGCCGAACACTGAAGCTTTCTTT. It specifies CASNPPTGPNTEAFF.

Regarding this clone: A much larger clone is a single base away; this may be a read error. This CDR3 is also generated by other DNA sequences in the sample. This rearrangement joins TRBV6-2 or TRBV6-3 to TRBJ1-5; unclear D gene. The length of the CDR3 is 19 residues. Trimming pared 3 bases from V and 4 bases from J, leaving 25 bases between. Germline-derived CDR1 and CDR2 are MNHEY and SVGEGT. The CDR3 protein is CASSYVSRAPMNLNQPQHF. The DNA of the CDR3 is TGTGCCAGCAGTTATGTTTCCCGGGCTCCTATGAATTTAAATCAGCCCCAGCATTTT.

V gene TRBV9 combines with J gene TRBJ2-1; D gene ambiguous. CDR1 SGDLS and CDR2 YYNGEE come from the germline V gene. The CDR3 is 13 amino acids. V shed 0 bases and J shed 10 bases, with 11 bases lying between them. CDR3 nucleotides: TGTGCCAGCAGCGTAGAACAGACCCAAGAGCAGTTCTTC. Translation gives CASSVEQTQEQFF.

The rearrangement uses TRBV3-1 (or the pseudogene TRBV3-2) and TRBJ2-1, with no clear D. Looked up from germline, CDR1 is LGHDT and CDR2 is YNNKEL (reference sequence). This CDR3 is 15 amino acids long. V shed 0 bases and J shed 4 bases, with 10 bases lying between them. The CDR3 spells CASSQDFRGYNEQFF. In nucleotides, the CDR3 is TGTGCCAGCAGCCAAGATTTCCGTGGGTACAATGAGCAGTTCTTC.

V is TRBV14 and J is TRBJ1-5, with 7 bases aligning to TRBD1. In germline, CDR1 is SGHDN, CDR2 FVKESK. The CDR3 is 13 amino acids. The junction had 5 bases not matched to a gene; V was cut back by 5 bases and J by 7 bases. CDR3 in DNA: TGTGCCAGCAGCGCAGGGGGTGGGCAGCCCCAGCATTTT. Translation gives CASSAGGGQPQHF.

The rearrangement joins TRBV7-2 to TRBJ1-5; 10 bases agree with TRBD1. J gave up 3 bases and V 5 bases, and 10 bases lay outside the gene matches. Germline V CDR1 and CDR2: SGHTA, FQGNSA. There are 17 residues in the CDR3. CDR3 nucleotides: TGTGCCAGCAGCATGCGATCGGGACAGGGGACCAATCAGCCCCAGCATTTT. Its translation: CASSMRSGQGTNQPQHF.

J is TRBJ2-2 and V is TRBV5-1, with 8 bases fitting TRBD1. Trimming cost V 2 bases and J 6 bases; bases outside gene matches: 6. CDR3 length equals 15 residues. Per germline, CDR1 SGHRS and CDR2 YFSETQ. CDR3 bases: TGCGCCAGCAGCTTAGGACAGGGTCCTTCCGGGGAGCTGTTTTTT. As protein: CASSLGQGPSGELFF.

The V call is TRBV6-5, the J call TRBJ1-1, with no clear D. The CDR3 runs to 13 residues. V dropped 10 bases and J dropped 0 bases, with 12 bases sitting between them. Looked up from germline, CDR1 is MNHEY and CDR2 is SVGAGI. The CDR3 DNA reads TGTGCCATCCAGAAAGAGATGAACACTGAAGCTTTCTTT. It specifies CAIQKEMNTEAFF.

The gene calls are TRBV28 and TRBJ1-1; D remains unclear. This CDR3 is 12 amino acids long. V gave up 6 bases and J gave up 0 bases, with 5 bases separating them. CDR1 MDHEN and CDR2 SYDVKM come from the germline V gene. CDR3 nucleotides: TGTGCCAGCAGCTTAATGAACACTGAAGCTTTCTTT. This codes for CASSLMNTEAFF.

The rearrangement links TRBV2 to TRBJ2-5; D gene unclear. This CDR3 is built from 16 residues. Germline loops: CDR1 SNHLY, CDR2 FYNNEI. Trimming shortened V by 4 bases and J by 4 bases, and 19 bases separated the two germline ends. The CDR3 spells CASSGGPLKGPETQYF. CDR3 coding DNA: TGTGCCAGCAGTGGTGGGCCTCTTAAGGGCCCAGAGACCCAGTACTTC.

In DNA, the CDR3 is TGTGCCAGCAGTTTATCCGGACTAGCGGGAGTCTACGAGCAGTACTTC. It translates to CASSLSGLAGVYEQYF. This chain links TRBV27 with TRBJ2-7, with 13 bases fitting TRBD2. Germline CDR1 MNHEY, CDR2 SMNVEV (reference sequence). The J segment lost 3 bases and the V segment lost 0 bases, leaving 2 bases of the junction unmatched. CDR3 length: 16 amino acids.

The rearrangement links TRBV7-2 to TRBJ2-7; 11 nucleotides align to TRBD2. Germline V gives CDR1 SGHTA, CDR2 FQGNSA. Trimming took 2 bases from V and 0 from J; bases not matched to a gene: 0. The CDR3 extends over 15 amino acids. In DNA form, the CDR3 reads TGTGCCAGCAGCTTACTAGCGGGAGGCTCCTACGAGCAGTACTTC. Translation: CASSLLAGGSYEQYF.

This chain links TRBV24-1 with TRBJ2-3; 7 bases are a match to TRBD1. Germline lookup yields CDR1 KGHDR and CDR2 SFDVKD. V was clipped by 6 bases and J by 1 base; unmatched bases: 3. This CDR3 comprises 14 residues. This CDR3 is CATSRTGGTDTQYF. CDR3 DNA sequence: TGTGCCACCAGTCGTACAGGGGGCACAGATACGCAGTATTTT.

The chain is built from TRBV2 and TRBJ2-1; D uncertain. Between the trimmed V and J ends, which lost 2 bases and 15 bases, there was a span of 11 bases. The germline V gene has CDR1 SNHLY and CDR2 FYNNEI. The CDR3 sequence is 11 residues long. DNA for the CDR3: TGTGCCAGCAGTGAAATGACCCGCTGGTTCTTC. Protein product: CASSEMTRWFF.

V is TRBV6-1 and J is TRBJ1-1, with a weak D call TRBD1 (6 bases). The CDR3 covers 17 residues. V was trimmed by 2 bases and J by 1 base, leaving 17 bases between them. From germline, CDR1 is MNHNS and CDR2 SASEGT. CDR3 in DNA: TGTGCCAGCAGTGAATCGCCCCGGGTACAGGGGAACACTGAAGCTTTCTTT. Amino acid sequence: CASSESPRVQGNTEAFF.